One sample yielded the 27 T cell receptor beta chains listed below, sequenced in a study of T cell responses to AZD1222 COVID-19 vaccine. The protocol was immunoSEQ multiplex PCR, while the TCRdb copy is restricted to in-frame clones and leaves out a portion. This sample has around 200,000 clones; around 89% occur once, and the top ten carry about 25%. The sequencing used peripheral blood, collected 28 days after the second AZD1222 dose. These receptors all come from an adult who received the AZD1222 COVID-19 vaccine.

The CDR3 DNA sequence: TGCGCCAGCAGCTTGGCCTGGACTAGTTACAATGAGCAGTTCTTC. Translating it yields CASSLAWTSYNEQFF. The chain combines TRBV5-1 with TRBJ2-1, with TRBD2 identical over 7 bases. This CDR3 contains 15 residues. After removal of 0 bases from V and 4 bases from J, the junction contained 4 bases not matched to a gene. The germline V gene has CDR1 SGHRS and CDR2 YFSETQ.

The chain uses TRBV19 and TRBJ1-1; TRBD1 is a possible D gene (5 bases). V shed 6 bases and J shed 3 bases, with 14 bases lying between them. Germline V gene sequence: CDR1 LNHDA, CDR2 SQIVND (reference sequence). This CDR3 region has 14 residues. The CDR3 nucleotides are TGTGCCAGTAGCCAGAACGGGGGTGACACTGAAGCTTTCTTT. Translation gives CASSQNGGDTEAFF.

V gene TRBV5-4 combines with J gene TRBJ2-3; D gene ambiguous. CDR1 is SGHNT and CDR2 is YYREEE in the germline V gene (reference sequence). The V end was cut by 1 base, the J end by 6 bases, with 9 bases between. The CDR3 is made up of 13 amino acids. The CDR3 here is CASSLRNRDTQYF. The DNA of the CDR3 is TGTGCCAGCAGCTTGCGGAATCGGGATACGCAGTATTTT.

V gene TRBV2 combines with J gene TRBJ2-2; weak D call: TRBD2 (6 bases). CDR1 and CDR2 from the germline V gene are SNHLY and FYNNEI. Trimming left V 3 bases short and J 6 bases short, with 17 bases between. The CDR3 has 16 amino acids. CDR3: CASSDGAGGFAGELFF. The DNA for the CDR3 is TGTGCCAGCAGTGATGGAGCGGGCGGATTCGCCGGGGAGCTGTTTTTT.

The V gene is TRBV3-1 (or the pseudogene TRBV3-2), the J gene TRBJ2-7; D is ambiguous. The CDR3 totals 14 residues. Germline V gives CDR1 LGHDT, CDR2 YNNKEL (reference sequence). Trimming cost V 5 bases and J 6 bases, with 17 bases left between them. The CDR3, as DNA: TGTGCCAGCAGCGAGACCGCTACTCGTCTCGAGCAGTACTTC. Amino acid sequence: CASSETATRLEQYF.

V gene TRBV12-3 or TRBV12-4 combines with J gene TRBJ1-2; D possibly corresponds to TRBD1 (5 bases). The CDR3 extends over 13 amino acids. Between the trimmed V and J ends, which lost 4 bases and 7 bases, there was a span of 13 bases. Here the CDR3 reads CASSSTGAFGYTF. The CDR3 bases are TGTGCCAGCAGTTCTACAGGTGCGTTTGGCTACACCTTC.

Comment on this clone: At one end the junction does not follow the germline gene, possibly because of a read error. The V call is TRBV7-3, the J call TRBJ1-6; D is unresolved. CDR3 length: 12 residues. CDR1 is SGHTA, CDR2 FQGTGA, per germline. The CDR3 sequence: CASSSNNSPLHF. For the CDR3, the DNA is TGTGCCAGCAGCTCCAATAATTCACCCCTCCACTTT.

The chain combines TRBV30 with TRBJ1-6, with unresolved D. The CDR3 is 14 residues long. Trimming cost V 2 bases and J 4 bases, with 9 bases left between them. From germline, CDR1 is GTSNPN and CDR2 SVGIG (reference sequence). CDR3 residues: CAWSSQSYNSPLHF. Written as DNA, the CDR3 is TGTGCCTGGAGTTCACAGTCGTATAATTCACCCCTCCACTTT.

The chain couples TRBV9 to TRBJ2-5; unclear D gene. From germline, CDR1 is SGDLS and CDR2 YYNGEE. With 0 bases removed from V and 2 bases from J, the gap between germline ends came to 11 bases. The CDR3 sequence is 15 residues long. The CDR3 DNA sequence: TGTGCCAGCAGCGTAGCTTGGGGATTACAAGAGACCCAGTACTTC. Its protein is CASSVAWGLQETQYF.

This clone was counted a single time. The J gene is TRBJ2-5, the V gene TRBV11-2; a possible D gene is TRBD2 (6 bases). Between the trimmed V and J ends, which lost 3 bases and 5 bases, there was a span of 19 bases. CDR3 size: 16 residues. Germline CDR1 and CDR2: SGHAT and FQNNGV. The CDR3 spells CASSFYTSRGTETQYF. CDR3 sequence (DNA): TGTGCCAGCAGCTTTTATACTAGCCGTGGGACGGAGACCCAGTACTTC.

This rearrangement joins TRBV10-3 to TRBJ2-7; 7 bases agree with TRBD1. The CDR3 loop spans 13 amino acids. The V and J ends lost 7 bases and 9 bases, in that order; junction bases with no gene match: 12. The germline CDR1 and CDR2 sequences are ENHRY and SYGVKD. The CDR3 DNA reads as TGTGCCATCACCGCTGACAGGGCCTCTCGGCAGTACTTC. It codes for CAITADRASRQYF.

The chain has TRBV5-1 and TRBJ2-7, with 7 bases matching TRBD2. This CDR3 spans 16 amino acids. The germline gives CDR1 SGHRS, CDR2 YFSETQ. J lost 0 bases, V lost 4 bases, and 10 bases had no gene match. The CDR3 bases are TGCGCCAGCAGCCCAGGCTCCGGGACTATCTCCTACGAGCAGTACTTC. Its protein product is CASSPGSGTISYEQYF.

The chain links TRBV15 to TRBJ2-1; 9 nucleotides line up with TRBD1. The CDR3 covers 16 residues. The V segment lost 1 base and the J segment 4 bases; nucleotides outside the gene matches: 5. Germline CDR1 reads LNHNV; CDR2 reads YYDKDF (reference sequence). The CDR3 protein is CATSRVGQGLYNEQFF. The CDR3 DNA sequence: TGTGCCACCAGCAGAGTAGGACAGGGGCTATACAATGAGCAGTTCTTC.

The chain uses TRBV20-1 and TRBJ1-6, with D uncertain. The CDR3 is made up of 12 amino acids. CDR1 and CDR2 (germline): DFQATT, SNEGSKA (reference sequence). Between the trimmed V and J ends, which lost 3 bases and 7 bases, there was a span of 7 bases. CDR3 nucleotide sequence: TGCAGTGCTAGTGACAACAATTCACCCCTCCACTTT. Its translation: CSASDNNSPLHF.

The CDR3 reads CASTPGRLAGGPRGSYNEQFF. CDR3 coding DNA: TGTGCCAGCACGCCCGGACGACTAGCGGGAGGGCCCAGGGGGTCCTACAATGAGCAGTTCTTC. The rearrangement joins TRBV7-6 to TRBJ2-1; 14 nucleotides line up with TRBD2. V was clipped by 7 bases and J by 1 base; unmatched bases: 18. The CDR3 consists of 21 residues. Looked up from germline, CDR1 is SGHVS and CDR2 is FNYEAQ.

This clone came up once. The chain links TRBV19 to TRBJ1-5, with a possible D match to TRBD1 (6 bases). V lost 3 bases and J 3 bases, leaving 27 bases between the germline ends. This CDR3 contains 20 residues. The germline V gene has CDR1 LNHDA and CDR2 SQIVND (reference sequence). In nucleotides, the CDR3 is TGTGCCAGTAGTATGTCGTTGGGTTGGGGCAGGGGAAGTGACAATCAGCCCCAGCATTTT. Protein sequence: CASSMSLGWGRGSDNQPQHF.

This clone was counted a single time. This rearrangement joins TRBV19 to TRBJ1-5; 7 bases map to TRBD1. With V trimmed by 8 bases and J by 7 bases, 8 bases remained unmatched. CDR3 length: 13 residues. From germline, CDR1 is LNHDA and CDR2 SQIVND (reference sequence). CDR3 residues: CASATGTRQPQHF. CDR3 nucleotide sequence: TGTGCCAGTGCGACAGGGACAAGACAGCCCCAGCATTTT.

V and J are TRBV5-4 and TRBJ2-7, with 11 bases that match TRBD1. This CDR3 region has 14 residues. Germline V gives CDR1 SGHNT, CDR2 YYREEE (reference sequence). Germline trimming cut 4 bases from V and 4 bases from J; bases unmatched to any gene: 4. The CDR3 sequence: CASSPGQGVYEQYF. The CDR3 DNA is TGTGCCAGCAGCCCGGGACAGGGGGTGTACGAGCAGTACTTC. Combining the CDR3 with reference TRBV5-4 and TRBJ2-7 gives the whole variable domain ETGVTQSPTHLIKTRGQQVTLRCSSQSGHNTVSWYQQALGQGPQFIFQYYREEENGRGNFPPRFSGLQFPNYSSELNVNALELDDSALYLCASSPGQGVYEQYFGPGTRLTVT.

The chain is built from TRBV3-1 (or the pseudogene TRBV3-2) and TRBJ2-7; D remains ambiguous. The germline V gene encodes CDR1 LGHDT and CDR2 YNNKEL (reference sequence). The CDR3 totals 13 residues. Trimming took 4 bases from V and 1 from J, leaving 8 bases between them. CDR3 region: CASSLARSYEQYF. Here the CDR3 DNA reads TGTGCCAGCAGCCTCGCCAGATCCTACGAGCAGTACTTC.

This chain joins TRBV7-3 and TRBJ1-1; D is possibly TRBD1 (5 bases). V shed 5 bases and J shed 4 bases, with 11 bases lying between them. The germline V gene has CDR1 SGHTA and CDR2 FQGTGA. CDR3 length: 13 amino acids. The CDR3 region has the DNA TGTGCCAGCAGCACCTGGGGGGGCACTGAAGCTTTCTTT. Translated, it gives CASSTWGGTEAFF.

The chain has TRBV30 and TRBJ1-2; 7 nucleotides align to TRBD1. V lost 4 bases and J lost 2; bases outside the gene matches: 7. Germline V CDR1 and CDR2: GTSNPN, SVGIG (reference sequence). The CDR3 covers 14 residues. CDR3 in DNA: TGTGCCTGGAAGTCTCAGGGGGGGAACTATGGCTACACCTTC. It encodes CAWKSQGGNYGYTF.

CDR3 residues: CASSLRTGVRSYNEQFF. The CDR3 DNA sequence: TGTGCCAGCAGCTTACGGACAGGGGTTCGGTCCTACAATGAGCAGTTCTTC. The rearrangement links TRBV7-9 to TRBJ2-1, with TRBD1 matching over 9 bases. The germline gives CDR1 SEHNR, CDR2 FQNEAQ (reference sequence). The trim removed 2 bases at V and 1 base at J, leaving 6 bases unmatched. The CDR3 covers 17 residues.

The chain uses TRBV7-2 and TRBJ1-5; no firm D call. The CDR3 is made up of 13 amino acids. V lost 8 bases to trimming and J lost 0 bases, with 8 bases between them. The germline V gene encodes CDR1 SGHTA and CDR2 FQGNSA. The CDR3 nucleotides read TGTGCCAGCCGCGGTTCTAGCAATCAGCCCCAGCATTTT. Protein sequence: CASRGSSNQPQHF.

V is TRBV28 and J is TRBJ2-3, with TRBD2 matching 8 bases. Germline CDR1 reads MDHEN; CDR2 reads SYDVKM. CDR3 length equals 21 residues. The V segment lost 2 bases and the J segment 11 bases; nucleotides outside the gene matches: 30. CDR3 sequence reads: CASSLVGSGCEKREPVTRQYF. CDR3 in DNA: TGTGCCAGCAGTTTAGTCGGTTCTGGGTGTGAAAAGCGGGAGCCCGTCACCAGGCAGTATTTT.

Here the CDR3 DNA reads TGTGCCACCAGTGATGTGAGGACTAGCGGGGGGTACGAGCAGTACTTC. Its translation: CATSDVRTSGGYEQYF. J is TRBJ2-7 and V is TRBV24-1, with 14 bases aligning to TRBD2. Germline V gives CDR1 KGHDR, CDR2 SFDVKD. V gave up 3 bases and J gave up 4 bases; unmatched junction bases: 4. There are 16 residues in the CDR3.

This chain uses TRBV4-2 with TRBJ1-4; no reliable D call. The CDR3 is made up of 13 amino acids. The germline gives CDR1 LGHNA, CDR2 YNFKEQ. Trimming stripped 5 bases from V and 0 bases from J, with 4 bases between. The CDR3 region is CASSSATNEKLFF. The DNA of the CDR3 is TGTGCCAGCAGCAGTGCAACTAATGAAAAACTGTTTTTT.

CDR3 in DNA: TGTGCCAGCAGCCAAGGTGCTAGCTCCTACAATGAGCAGTTCTTC. Encoded protein: CASSQGASSYNEQFF. The chain is built from TRBV3-1 (or the pseudogene TRBV3-2) and TRBJ2-1; no clear D. The V gene's germline CDR1 is LGHDT and CDR2 YNNKEL (reference sequence). V lost 1 base to trimming and J lost 0 bases, with 7 bases between them. CDR3 length equals 15 residues.